This is a list of T cell receptor beta chains from one sample in a study of shared clonotypes between healthy human individuals. Sequencing was performed with immunoSEQ multiplex PCR; in TCRdb, only in-frame clones are kept and a portion is missing. This table holds about 2 million clones, roughly 95% found once. The specimen sequenced was naive CD4+ T cells sorted from blood. These receptor sequences come from a man in his late teens or twenties in good health. Both conserved end residues are part of each CDR3. Fields, in order: J gene, D gene, V gene, CDR3 protein. A D gene is named only where the DNA matches it firmly.

J gene: TRBJ2-4; D gene: TRBD2; V gene: TRBV27; CDR3 protein: CASRLASGNIQYF
J gene: TRBJ2-5; D gene: -; V gene: TRBV30; CDR3 protein: CAWSPGLMETQYF
J gene: TRBJ1-1; D gene: -; V gene: TRBV2; CDR3 protein: CASSERVVIVRTEAFF
J gene: TRBJ2-4; D gene: -; V gene: TRBV11-3; CDR3 protein: CASSLGSAENIQYF
J gene: TRBJ2-7; D gene: TRBD1; V gene: TRBV18; CDR3 protein: CASSLDRVGGEQYF
J gene: TRBJ1-1; D gene: -; V gene: TRBV28; CDR3 protein: CASSFRGATEAFF
J gene: TRBJ1-1; D gene: -; V gene: TRBV2; CDR3 protein: CASNLEGTEAFF
J gene: TRBJ1-4; D gene: TRBD1; V gene: TRBV5-4; CDR3 protein: CASSQGQSATNEKLFF
J gene: TRBJ2-1; D gene: -; V gene: TRBV6-1; CDR3 protein: CASSPRDPPGYEQFF
J gene: TRBJ1-2; D gene: -; V gene: TRBV30; CDR3 protein: CAWFEGFYGYTF
J gene: TRBJ1-4; D gene: -; V gene: TRBV5-1; CDR3 protein: CASSLTRGEKLFF
J gene: TRBJ2-2; D gene: TRBD2; V gene: TRBV5-1; CDR3 protein: CASSSGLVMSTGELFF
J gene: TRBJ2-5; D gene: TRBD2; V gene: TRBV30; CDR3 protein: CAWSRGVRVSEETQYF
J gene: TRBJ2-1; D gene: -; V gene: TRBV18; CDR3 protein: CASSPLQTLYNEQFF
J gene: TRBJ2-2; D gene: TRBD2; V gene: TRBV6-1; CDR3 protein: CASSGGTSGGNTGELFF
J gene: TRBJ1-5; D gene: -; V gene: TRBV11-2; CDR3 protein: CASSLDLRVQPQHF
J gene: TRBJ2-7; D gene: -; V gene: TRBV10-3; CDR3 protein: CAISESGREYEQYF
J gene: TRBJ1-1; D gene: -; V gene: TRBV30; CDR3 protein: CAWTRLSVTEAFF
J gene: TRBJ1-3; D gene: -; V gene: TRBV30; CDR3 protein: CAWQDLGNTIYF
J gene: TRBJ2-3; D gene: -; V gene: TRBV25-1; CDR3 protein: CASRFGTDTQYF
J gene: TRBJ2-7; D gene: TRBD2; V gene: TRBV6-5; CDR3 protein: CASSYSTGGGAYEQYF
J gene: TRBJ1-1; D gene: -; V gene: TRBV28; CDR3 protein: CASSLYIGNTEAFF
J gene: TRBJ2-7; D gene: -; V gene: TRBV28; CDR3 protein: CASSVGTSGLSYEQYF
J gene: TRBJ2-1; D gene: -; V gene: TRBV5-1; CDR3 protein: CASSLNLQDNEQFF
J gene: TRBJ1-6; D gene: -; V gene: TRBV2; CDR3 protein: CASSRDSPLHF
J gene: TRBJ2-7; D gene: -; V gene: TRBV7-9; CDR3 protein: CASSLIPKQGLSSYEQYF
J gene: TRBJ2-2; D gene: -; V gene: TRBV2; CDR3 protein: CASNRHTNTGELFF
J gene: TRBJ1-1; D gene: -; V gene: TRBV30; CDR3 protein: CAWSVGPSNTEAFF
J gene: TRBJ2-5; D gene: -; V gene: TRBV5-4; CDR3 protein: CASSWGLEAPGKETQYF
J gene: TRBJ2-7; D gene: TRBD1; V gene: TRBV5-6; CDR3 protein: CASARTGVSYEQYF
J gene: TRBJ2-5; D gene: TRBD2; V gene: TRBV7-2; CDR3 protein: CASSLGLAEGTQYF
J gene: TRBJ2-1; D gene: TRBD2; V gene: TRBV18; CDR3 protein: CASSGAGGPYNEQFF
J gene: TRBJ2-1; D gene: -; V gene: TRBV30; CDR3 protein: CAWSVSLSSNEQFF
J gene: TRBJ2-7; D gene: TRBD2; V gene: TRBV7-6; CDR3 protein: CASSASVAGDLYEQYF
J gene: TRBJ2-4; D gene: -; V gene: TRBV6-5; CDR3 protein: CASSLGNIQYF
J gene: TRBJ2-5; D gene: -; V gene: TRBV19; CDR3 protein: CASSRMGQETQYF
J gene: TRBJ1-2; D gene: -; V gene: TRBV7-9; CDR3 protein: CASSLAHSPNYGYTF
J gene: TRBJ2-2; D gene: -; V gene: TRBV11-2; CDR3 protein: CASSWTENTGELFF
J gene: TRBJ2-7; D gene: -; V gene: TRBV30; CDR3 protein: CAWSPDYLRYYEQYF
J gene: TRBJ2-1; D gene: -; V gene: TRBV25-1; CDR3 protein: CASNEVAWDEQFF
J gene: TRBJ2-7; D gene: -; V gene: TRBV28; CDR3 protein: CASSLRDAKQYF
J gene: TRBJ2-7; D gene: -; V gene: TRBV19; CDR3 protein: CASRSTGWVSGEQYF
J gene: TRBJ1-6; D gene: TRBD1; V gene: TRBV2; CDR3 protein: CASSTITGENSPLHF
J gene: TRBJ2-5; D gene: -; V gene: TRBV7-2; CDR3 protein: CASSLTWLETQYF
J gene: TRBJ1-6; D gene: -; V gene: TRBV6-5; CDR3 protein: CASSYSRDGYSPLHF
J gene: TRBJ2-1; D gene: TRBD2; V gene: TRBV11-2; CDR3 protein: CASSLGGGENEQFF
J gene: TRBJ2-6; D gene: -; V gene: TRBV27; CDR3 protein: CASSNHRAGANVLTF
J gene: TRBJ2-1; D gene: -; V gene: TRBV5-1; CDR3 protein: CASTPVGGRNEQFF
J gene: TRBJ2-7; D gene: -; V gene: TRBV27; CDR3 protein: CASSLQRLANEQYF
J gene: TRBJ1-3; D gene: -; V gene: TRBV18; CDR3 protein: CASSLGALVGNTIYF
J gene: TRBJ2-3; D gene: -; V gene: TRBV7-9; CDR3 protein: CASSLGAGSKLDTQYF
J gene: TRBJ1-5; D gene: -; V gene: TRBV19; CDR3 protein: CASKGDGNQPQHF